This T cell receptor (beta chain) was identified in a study of blood T cell repertoires in COVID-19. In the study overall: Sites in the United States, Italy and Spain provided acute and convalescent COVID-19 samples.

Germline trimming cut 2 bases from V and 3 bases from J; bases unmatched to any gene: 0. The CDR3 consists of 13 residues. This clone was detected once. Per the original data handling: Reference gene primer amplification yielded estimated nucleated cell counts. Sequenced by immunoSEQ multiplex PCR; TCRdb stores in-frame clones only, minus some. V and J calls and clone size are copied from that table; D and trimming were computed from the DNA. This sample has 88,000 or so clones, with roughly 80% found just once. The sample consisted of peripheral blood. The chain employs TRBV5-3 and TRBJ2-5; the match to TRBD2 covers 8 bases. TRBV5-3 belongs to the ORF category, with a function that is uncertain. This TCR derives from a human donor in a cohort sampled during active COVID-19. The CDR3 DNA reads TGTGCCAGAAGCTTACTAGCGGAAGAGACCCAGTACTTC. Its protein product is CARSLLAEETQYF.